This TCR beta chain was sequenced in a study of tumour-infiltrating T cells in Burkitt lymphoma. Whole-study context: All epidemiological Burkitt lymphoma subtypes were represented in the cohort. Survival, overall and progression-free, tracked with productive clonality.

Method: immunoSEQ multiplex PCR; TCRdb's copy keeps in-frame clones and lacks some. The table has under 5,500 clones, about 13% seen once; the top ten hold less than 30%. Material for sequencing was tumor tissue. This clonotype was sampled from a human donor with Burkitt lymphoma.

The CDR3 here is CASSLQGVLYEQYF. CDR3 DNA: TGTGCCAGCAGCCTACAGGGGGTACTCTACGAGCAGTACTTC. The chain is built from TRBV5-6 and TRBJ2-7; TRBD1 aligns across 8 bases. The CDR3 spans 14 residues. The V segment lost 4 bases and the J segment 3 bases; nucleotides outside the gene matches: 6. The germline V gene has CDR1 SGHDT and CDR2 YYEEEE.